Listed below are T cell receptor beta chains from one sample, sequenced in a study of T cell repertoires in cytomegalovirus infection. These TCRs are of unknown antigen specificity. TCRdb itself ran the reads through MiXCR, one entry per CDR3 protein. The table includes about 130,000 distinct CDR3 sequences, over 30% detected once. Sequenced material: CD8+ T cells from cultured PBMCs, taken from culture after CMV antigen stimulation. The receptors shown here come from a human donor in good health (CMV status not recorded). Some clones in this sample may be carry-over from other donors' samples. The CDR3 runs from the conserved cysteine through the conserved F or W. The D gene is left open where the match is weak. Not all rows give a size; the values are once, few, many and, for expanded clones, a class.

clone_size j_call cdr3_length v_call d_call cdr3_nt cdr3_aa
few TRBJ2-1 18 TRBV19 TRBD2 TGTGCCAGTAGTATAGCCGGGGGGGGACCCGCCTGGGGCAATGAGCAGTTCTTC CASSIAGGGPAWGNEQFF
. TRBJ1-3 16 TRBV28 . TGTGCCAGCAGTTTCTACCGACGGGGGCCTGGAAACACCATATATTTT CASSFYRRGPGNTIYF
. TRBJ2-2 19 TRBV2 . TGTGCCAGCAGTGGGGATTGGGCAGAGAGGACTTCGAACACCGGGGAGCTGTTTTTT CASSGDWAERTSNTGELFF
few TRBJ1-3 14 TRBV7-9 . TGTGCCAGCAGCACCGGGACTGCTGGAAACACCATATATTTT CASSTGTAGNTIYF
few TRBJ2-7 14 TRBV28 TRBD1 TGTGCCACTGTCCCAGGGACAGGGAGCTACGAGCAGTACTTC CATVPGTGSYEQYF
. TRBJ2-1 15 TRBV28 TRBD1 TGTGCCAGCGTCGAGACAGGGGGCCTTGGAAATGAGCAGTTCTTC CASVETGGLGNEQFF
many TRBJ2-3 13 TRBV7-2 . TGTGCCAGCAGCTTCCTTACTCCGGATACGCAGTATTTT CASSFLTPDTQYF
. TRBJ2-1 14 TRBV6-1 TRBD2 TGTGCCAGCAGTTGGGGGGGGGGGTTTAATGAGCAGTTCTTC CASSWGGGFNEQFF
many TRBJ1-1 11 TRBV7-2 . TGTGCCAAGGTTACTGGCACTGAAGCTTTCTTT CAKVTGTEAFF
few TRBJ2-7 15 TRBV11-1 TRBD1 TGTGCCAGCAGCGCGGACAGGGGGCTGATTCGGGAGCAGTACTTC CASSADRGLIREQYF
few TRBJ2-1 11 TRBV7-2 . TGTGCCAGCAGCCCCGACTATCATCAGTTCTTC CASSPDYHQFF
few TRBJ2-7 16 TRBV12-5 . TGTGCTAGTGGTTTGGTCCCCCCCCCACAGGGCTACGAGCAGTACTTC CASGLVPPPQGYEQYF
. TRBJ2-7 12 TRBV7-2 . TGTGCCAGCAGCTTAACCGTCTACGAGCAGTACTTC CASSLTVYEQYF
once TRBJ1-2 14 TRBV7-6 . TGTGCCAGCAGCTTAGATGACAGAGGGCCGGGCTACACCTTC CASSLDDRGPGYTF
many TRBJ2-1 12 TRBV6-2/TRBV6-3 . TGTGCCAGCAGTTACGGAGTTAACGAGCAGTTCTTC CASSYGVNEQFF
. TRBJ1-1 13 TRBV19 . TGTGCCAGTAGTGTAAGTCCGAACACTGAAGCTTTCTTT CASSVSPNTEAFF
. TRBJ2-1 15 TRBV4-1 TRBD1 TGCGCCAGCAGTTACCGGACAGGAGCCTACAATGAGCAGTTCTTC CASSYRTGAYNEQFF
many TRBJ2-1 14 TRBV7-9 . TGTGCCAGCACGTCCTGGGACGCCTTAAATGAGCAGTTCTTC CASTSWDALNEQFF
few TRBJ1-1 15 TRBV7-6 . TGTGCCAGCAGCTTAGGGCCCCAGGGTGGTACTGAAGCTTTCTTT CASSLGPQGGTEAFF
many TRBJ2-7 17 TRBV14 TRBD2 TGTGCCAGCAGCCAGGGGACTAGCGGGGGCCTCTCCTACGAGCAGTACTTC CASSQGTSGGLSYEQYF
few TRBJ1-1 13 TRBV6-2/TRBV6-3 . TGTGCCAGCAGTTACGGGCCAGGCAGGGACGCTTTCTTT CASSYGPGRDAFF
. TRBJ2-7 14 TRBV12-3/TRBV12-4 TRBD1 TGTGCCAGCACTTTCGGACAGGGGGCTTACGAGCAGTACTTC CASTFGQGAYEQYF
many TRBJ2-1 16 TRBV27 . TGTGCCAGCAGTCCCCTCAGCATCAACTCCTACAATGAGCAGTTCTTC CASSPLSINSYNEQFF
. TRBJ2-1 14 TRBV4-1 . TGCGCCAGCAGCCAAGATCCCCAGCACAATGAGCAGTTCTTC CASSQDPQHNEQFF
many TRBJ1-1 12 TRBV12-3/TRBV12-4 . TGTGCCAGCAAGAGGGTAAACACTGAAGCTTTCTTT CASKRVNTEAFF
few TRBJ2-7 14 TRBV19 . TGTGCCAGTAGTCCTCGCGGATGGCCCTACGAGCAGTACTTC CASSPRGWPYEQYF
many TRBJ2-3 15 TRBV5-1 . TGCGCCAGCAGCTTGTGGGGGGAACTCACAGATACGCAGTATTTT CASSLWGELTDTQYF
. TRBJ2-7 17 TRBV7-4 . TGTGCCAGCAGCACCTCTCGGACTGACTCTGAACCCTACGAGCAGTACTTC CASSTSRTDSEPYEQYF
many TRBJ1-5 15 TRBV10-3 . TGTGCCATCAGTGAGTCGGGGAGAGGCGGGCAGCCCCAGCATTTT CAISESGRGGQPQHF
. TRBJ2-3 14 TRBV7-9 . TGTGCCAGCAGCGGGCGGGCGAGCACAGATACGCAGTATTTT CASSGRASTDTQYF
. TRBJ1-4 15 TRBV7-3 . TGTGCCAGCAGCTCCAGGGGTATGCGAACCGAAAAACTGTTTTTT CASSSRGMRTEKLFF
. TRBJ2-1 16 TRBV5-1 TRBD1 TGCGCCAGCAGCTTGGCCCTGACAGGGTGGGACAGTGAGCAGTTCTTC CASSLALTGWDSEQFF
many TRBJ2-7 12 TRBV12-3/TRBV12-4 . TGTGCCAGCAGTTTTTTAATCAACGAGCAGTACTTC CASSFLINEQYF
many TRBJ1-5 11 TRBV6-6 . TGTGCCAGCGGTAGCAATCAGCCCCAGCATTTT CASGSNQPQHF
. TRBJ2-2 13 TRBV12-3/TRBV12-4 . TGTGCCAGCGTTGACCTCATGACCGGGGAGCTGTTTTTT CASVDLMTGELFF